This T cell receptor beta chain appears in the sequencing data of a study of blood T cell repertoires in COVID-19 (TCRdb year 2020). Background on the whole study: Collaborator samples came from the United States, Italy and Spain and covered acute and convalescent phases of COVID-19. The samples were drawn from the first 160 participants of the ongoing ImmuneRACE study and from 950 to 1,500 subjects provided by 6 global collaborators. The prospective study material was composed of cDNA or gDNA derived from T cells, B-cell-depleted T cells, or PBMCs. Subjects who had been exposed to COVID-19, were actively infected with it, or had recovered from it provided the deeply sampled blood TCRbeta repertoires that made up the dataset. Where available, HLA class I and class II types were obtained from metadata supplied by the sample provider rather than from assay-based typing. The repertoires were released in a freely available public database meant as a resource for research on the immune response to SARS-CoV-2. Sample metadata almost always included a de-identified subject ID, COVID-19 status, age in years and sex. What the authors observed across the whole study: The amount of clinical and demographic metadata varied by source and participant and was provided uncurated.

TCRbeta CDR3 regions were amplified from genomic DNA by means of the immunoSEQ Assay, a bias-controlled multiplex PCR. The authors' analysis ran thus. Nucleated cell counts per sample were estimated from amplification of reference gene primers within the assay. Sequence reads were collapsed and filtered to measure the absolute abundance of every unique TCRbeta CDR3 rearrangement. For each sample, productive Simpson clonality was calculated by taking the square root of Simpson's diversity index across productive rearrangements. TCRdb carries this immuneACCESS record with in-frame sequences only. Its versions omit some clonotypes, under half of them owing to an unresolved V gene in the studies checked, with the rest unexplained. V, J and clone size reflect that table, while D and trimming were determined from the DNA. The sample yields approximately 150,000 clones; around nine tenths were counted once. Around 8.3% of the sample is held by the ten biggest clonotypes.

Trimming costs V 6 bases and J 2 bases, and their ends lie 10 bases apart. The CDR3 contains 14 residues, cysteine and phenylalanine counted. The CDR3 DNA has 42 bases and is translated from base 1. The germline V gene yields ENHRY for CDR1 and SYGVKD for CDR2. Collaborating institutions collected whole blood in K2EDTA tubes following their own protocols. For TCRbeta analysis, collaborator samples were shipped as frozen whole blood, as isolated PBMCs, or as DNA extracted from either sample type. As for this clone: The antigen it recognizes is unknown. No per-base quality is available; no much larger clone lies one base away.

Sequencing input: peripheral blood. The clonotype originates from a woman in her 50s with active or convalescent COVID-19. The V and J genes are TRBV10-3 and TRBJ2-2; the D gene is perhaps TRBD1, from 6 matching bases. The nucleotide sequence reads as follows: TGTGCCATCAGAGGGACAAGTAACACCGGGGAGCTGTTTTTT. This yields the protein CAIRGTSNTGELFF.